Given below is one TCR beta chain in context. No antigen is known for it. After removal of 3 bases from V and 5 bases from J, the junction contained 9 bases not matched to a gene. This CDR3 has 15 residues. Germline lookup yields CDR1 SGHAT and CDR2 FQNNGV. The data originate from a study of CD8 T cells in ankylosing spondylitis. Quantitative 5'-RACE with molecular barcodes produced the TCR beta libraries. Using its own MiXCR run on the 5' RACE reads, TCRdb lists one record per CDR3 protein. Here the sample spans 150,000 or so distinct CDR3 sequences, 30% to 35% being singletons. Study observations and caveats: Blood of patients with ankylosing spondylitis appeared to be characterized by a TCR beta motif of several highly homologous variants. Prior work had noted some motif variants in reactive arthritis blood and synovial fluid.

Sequences were obtained from synovial fluid, either unsorted or a sorted T cell fraction (not recorded which). The chain is built from TRBV11-2 and TRBJ1-1; 7 bases are shared with TRBD1. The origin of this receptor is a male donor with ankylosing spondylitis. DNA for the CDR3: TGTGCCAGCAGCTTCGCAGGGGGTGAGGGAACTGAAGCTTTCTTT. It translates to CASSFAGGEGTEAFF.